A selection of T cell receptor beta chains follows, all from one sample in a study of T cells after somatic rescue of genetic block. Libraries were prepared by immunoSEQ multiplex PCR; TCRdb keeps only in-frame clonotypes and omits some of them. The sample records about 7,400 clones, approximately 82% being singletons. The sample taken for sequencing was peripheral blood mononuclear cells (PBMCs). These receptors were taken from a boy younger than 18. Each CDR3 is given with its conserved first and last residue. The order of the fields is J gene, V gene, D gene, clone size, CDR3 DNA, CDR3 protein. D genes are given only for firm matches. Rows give clone size only sometimes, using once, few, many, or a class for an expanded clone.

TRBJ1-5	TRBV9	.	.	TGTGCCAGCAGCAAACAGGGTTATAGCAATCAGCCCCAGCATTTT	CASSKQGYSNQPQHF
TRBJ1-1	TRBV9	.	.	TGTGCCAGCAGCGATGGGGGCTCGAACACTGAAGCTTTCTTT	CASSDGGSNTEAFF
TRBJ2-1	TRBV28	.	.	TGTGCCAGCAGTTTCGTAGCCCCCCGGTATGAGCAGTTCTTC	CASSFVAPRYEQFF
TRBJ1-1	TRBV11-2	.	.	TGTGCCAGCACCTCCCTACGGGGGGGCCTGAGGACTGAAGCTTTCTTT	CASTSLRGGLRTEAFF
TRBJ2-7	TRBV2	.	.	TGTGCCAGCAACCCCCTCGGGGGTAGCTACGAGCAGTACTTC	CASNPLGGSYEQYF
TRBJ2-1	TRBV28	.	.	TGTGCCAGCAGTTTTCGTAGTACCCCTCTTTATGGTGAGCAGTTCTTC	CASSFRSTPLYGEQFF
TRBJ2-4	TRBV4-2	.	.	TGTGCCAGCAGCCCCCTGAGGGAAAACATTCAGTACTTC	CASSPLRENIQYF
TRBJ2-7	TRBV7-2	.	.	TGTGCCAGCAGCTTGCGGGCTGGCGAGCAGTACTTC	CASSLRAGEQYF
TRBJ1-2	TRBV4-1	.	once	TGCGCCAGCAGCCAAGAGGTAGACGGGACCTACACCTTC	CASSQEVDGTYTF
TRBJ2-3	TRBV6-5	TRBD2	once	TGTGCCAGCTCCTTGGCCGGGGGGGTCGCAGATACGCAGTATTTT	CASSLAGGVADTQYF
TRBJ1-5	TRBV6-1	.	.	TGTGCCAGCAGTGAAGGGGGGCAGCCCCAGCATTTT	CASSEGGQPQHF
TRBJ2-3	TRBV5-6	.	.	TGTGCCAGCAGCTTGGGCGCGAACCTTAGGGGGGATACGCAGTATTTT	CASSLGANLRGDTQYF
TRBJ2-1	TRBV6-1	.	.	TGTGCCAGCAGTGTCAGAGACCTACACAATGAGCAGTTCTTC	CASSVRDLHNEQFF
TRBJ1-2	TRBV27	.	few	TGTGCCAGCAGTTTATCAGGGCCTGGCGGCTACACCTTC	CASSLSGPGGYTF
TRBJ2-3	TRBV18	.	.	TGTGCCAGCTCTCCGGCGCCAGATACGCAGTATTTT	CASSPAPDTQYF
TRBJ2-4	TRBV7-8	.	.	TGTGCCAGCAGCTTGTCCGGGTTGGACATTCAGTACTTC	CASSLSGLDIQYF
TRBJ1-4	TRBV2	.	.	TGTGCCAGCAGTGTTTACGGGGAGGGTGAAAAACTGTTTTTT	CASSVYGEGEKLFF
TRBJ2-1	TRBV7-6	.	once	TGTGCCAGCAGCTTAGAAGCCAGCCCACGGTACAATGAGCAGTTCTTC	CASSLEASPRYNEQFF
TRBJ1-3	TRBV4-3	.	.	TGCGCCAGCAGCCAAGAGGACCTACCCTCTGGAAACACCATATATTTT	CASSQEDLPSGNTIYF
TRBJ2-7	TRBV6-4	.	.	TGTGCCAGCAGTGAAGAGGGGAGGTCCTACGAGCAGTACTTC	CASSEEGRSYEQYF
TRBJ2-7	TRBV28	.	.	TGTGCCAGTTCCGCGTCCTACGAGCAGTACTTC	CASSASYEQYF
TRBJ1-5	TRBV6-5	.	.	TGTGCCAGCAGTTACTCGAGAGGGGGTCAGCCCCAGCATTTT	CASSYSRGGQPQHF
TRBJ2-7	TRBV4-3	.	few	TGCGCCAGCAGCCAAGATCTTGGCCAGCCGGGGTACGAGCAGTACTTC	CASSQDLGQPGYEQYF
TRBJ2-2	TRBV7-8	.	.	TGTGCCAGCAGCTCATATTCAGACCCCACCGGGGAGCTGTTTTTT	CASSSYSDPTGELFF
TRBJ2-3	TRBV5-1	TRBD2	.	TGCGCCAGCAGCTTATGGACTAGCGGGGGGACAGATACGCAGTATTTT	CASSLWTSGGTDTQYF
TRBJ2-3	TRBV4-3	TRBD2	.	TGCGCCAGCAGCCCTCAGGGGGCAGGGACTAGCGGGAGCACAGATACGCAGTATTTT	CASSPQGAGTSGSTDTQYF
TRBJ1-6	TRBV27	TRBD1	.	TGTGCCAGCAGCTACAGGGGTGCTAATTCACCCCTCCACTTT	CASSYRGANSPLHF
TRBJ1-4	TRBV21-1	.	.	TGTGCCAGCAGCAAAGGACGCGAAAAACTGTTTTTT	CASSKGREKLFF
TRBJ2-1	TRBV9	TRBD2	.	TGTGCCAGCAGCGACCTTAGCGGGCTCTCCTACAATGAGCAGTTCTTC	CASSDLSGLSYNEQFF
TRBJ1-1	TRBV28	.	few	TGTGCCAGCAGGCGTACTGAAGCTTTCTTT	CASRRTEAFF
TRBJ2-2	TRBV25-1	.	few	TGTGCCAGCAGTGAGTGGAGAACTTTTAACACCGGGGAGCTGTTTTTT	CASSEWRTFNTGELFF
TRBJ2-7	TRBV6-5	TRBD2	.	TGTGCCAGCAGTGCTAGCGGGGTGTACGAGCAGTACTTC	CASSASGVYEQYF
TRBJ2-5	TRBV7-6	TRBD1	.	TGTGCCAGCAGCCTGAGGGCCGCACAGGGGCAAGAGACCCAGTACTTC	CASSLRAAQGQETQYF
TRBJ2-7	TRBV28	TRBD2	.	TGTGCCAGCAGCTGGGGACTAGCGGGGGCCCCTTACGAGCAGTACTTC	CASSWGLAGAPYEQYF
TRBJ1-5	TRBV6-1	TRBD1	once	TGTGCCAGCAGTTCGACAGGGGATAGCAATCAGCCCCAGCATTTT	CASSSTGDSNQPQHF
TRBJ2-1	TRBV6-5	.	few	TGTGCCAGCACCCCGTTCTTCAGCTCCTACAATGAGCAGTTCTTC	CASTPFFSSYNEQFF
TRBJ1-2	TRBV21-1	.	.	TGTGCCAGCAGGGATGAAGGAGCTGGCTACACCTTC	CASRDEGAGYTF
TRBJ2-7	TRBV4-1	.	once	TGCGCCAGCAGCCAAGATAGGTCCAGCTACGAGCAGTACTTC	CASSQDRSSYEQYF
TRBJ1-4	TRBV18	.	.	TGTGCCAGCTCAATCCGGGGGCAGAATGAAAAACTGTTTTTT	CASSIRGQNEKLFF
TRBJ2-1	TRBV9	TRBD1	.	TGTGCCAGCAGCGCAACCGGGACAGGGGTACATGAGCAGTTCTTC	CASSATGTGVHEQFF
TRBJ1-6	TRBV7-2	.	.	TGTGCCAGCAGCTTTATGCAGGTCCATAATTCACCCCTCCACTTT	CASSFMQVHNSPLHF
TRBJ1-1	TRBV11-3	TRBD1	.	TGTGCCAGCAGCTCGACAGGGGGCGCGGACACTGAAGCTTTCTTT	CASSSTGGADTEAFF
TRBJ2-1	TRBV18	TRBD2	.	TGTGCCAGCTCACCCAGGACTAGCGGGGGTCACAATGAGCAGTTCTTC	CASSPRTSGGHNEQFF
TRBJ2-1	TRBV28	.	.	TGTGCCAGCAGTGTGCGAAATGAGCAGTTCTTC	CASSVRNEQFF
TRBJ2-7	TRBV20-1	.	.	TGCAGTGCTGGAGCCAGCTACGAGCAGTACTTC	CSAGASYEQYF
TRBJ2-2	TRBV15	.	.	TGTGCCACCAGCAGAGAACGGGCTACGAACACCGGGGAGCTGTTTTTT	CATSRERATNTGELFF
TRBJ2-7	TRBV5-1	.	large	TGCGCCAGCAGCTTGAGTGGCTACGAGCAGTACTTC	CASSLSGYEQYF
TRBJ2-3	TRBV10-3	.	.	TGTGCCATCAGTGACGTAGCGCCAAGTTGGACAGATACGCAGTATTTT	CAISDVAPSWTDTQYF
TRBJ1-2	TRBV6-1	.	.	TGTGCCAGCAGACTGCCCGGGGGTAACTATGGCTACACCTTC	CASRLPGGNYGYTF
TRBJ1-6	TRBV4-3	.	.	TGCGCCAGCAGCCAAGATCCCGATGGTGGTAATTCACCCCTCCACTTT	CASSQDPDGGNSPLHF
TRBJ1-5	TRBV2	.	once	TGTGCCAGCAGTGGGGGGCCTTGGCGGAGGAGCAATCAGCCCCAGCATTTT	CASSGGPWRRSNQPQHF
TRBJ1-1	TRBV5-4	.	.	TGTGCCAGCAGCAGGCGGGGTCACACTGAAGCTTTCTTT	CASSRRGHTEAFF
TRBJ1-6	TRBV7-9	.	.	TGTGCCAGCAGCTTAGGGAATTCACCCCTCCACTTT	CASSLGNSPLHF
TRBJ1-2	TRBV4-3	TRBD1	.	TGCGCCAGCAGCCGCACAGGGGGCAAAGGGAACTATGGCTACACCTTC	CASSRTGGKGNYGYTF
TRBJ2-5	TRBV6-6	.	large	TGTGCCAGCAGTTACTCGGCCCATAGCAGAGAGACCCAGTACTTC	CASSYSAHSRETQYF
TRBJ1-2	TRBV2	.	.	TGTGCCAGCAGTGAAGCACTGGGCGCGAGCTATGGCTACACCTTC	CASSEALGASYGYTF
TRBJ1-1	TRBV28	.	.	TGTGCCAGCAGTTTAGAATACACACAGATGAACACTGAAGCTTTCTTT	CASSLEYTQMNTEAFF